This entry concerns a single T cell receptor (beta chain). What it binds is unknown. This sample was included in a study of cytomegalovirus exposure and HLA in healthy donors. General study points: A later analysis linked a missense DCLRE1C variant to TCR beta V- and J-gene trimming. Sequences of the TCR beta chain were said to predict the HLA-A and HLA-B alleles of most subjects accurately.

Healthy donors of bone marrow made up the group. Unrecorded immune exposures were likely, despite nominal health at sampling. Per the germline V gene, CDR1 is MNHEY and CDR2 is SVGAGI. V shed 2 bases and J shed 3 bases, with 7 bases lying between them. The CDR3 extends over 13 amino acids. Vbeta (60) and Jbeta (13) primers were used in the PCR. Assay used: immunoSEQ multiplex PCR; TCRdb lists only in-frame clones, some missing. The table includes roughly 120,000 clones, 70% to 80% detected once. This chain joins TRBV6-5 and TRBJ2-5; D is unclear. The specimen was PBMCs. The origin of this receptor is a man aged 18 to 30 in good health and CMV-seronegative. The CDR3 region has the DNA TGTGCCAGCAGTTACGGCCGGGAAGAGACCCAGTACTTC. It yields the protein CASSYGREETQYF.